These 29 T cell receptor beta chains came from one sample sequenced in a study of OX40 agonist ivuxolimab in advanced cancers. Produced via immunoSEQ multiplex PCR; TCRdb's table is partial and in-frame only. In the table there are about 86,000 clones, around 88% of which are singletons. The sequences come from CD4+ or CD8+ T cells sorted from blood, collected in a trial of the OX40 agonist ivuxolimab. These receptor sequences come from an adult with an advanced solid tumor such as melanoma, head and neck, liver or kidney cancer.

CDR3: CASRPTSVGGETQYF. The CDR3 coding sequence is TGTGCCAGCAGACCCACTAGCGTCGGGGGGGAGACCCAGTACTTC. The rearrangement links TRBV11-2 to TRBJ2-5, with 7 bases aligning to TRBD2. V lost 6 bases, J lost 5 bases, and 12 bases stayed unmatched. This CDR3 contains 15 residues. Germline V gene lookup returns CDR1 SGHAT and CDR2 FQNNGV.

The rearrangement links TRBV7-6 to TRBJ2-5, with D possibly TRBD1 on 5 matching bases. The DNA end is a closer match to TRBJ2-7, so the J assignment may be wrong. CDR1 SGHVS and CDR2 FNYEAQ come from the germline V gene. The CDR3 loop spans 14 amino acids. The CDR3 nucleotides read TGTGCCAGCAGCAGAACCGACAGCTCCTACGAGCAGTACTTC. Residues: CASSRTDSSYEQYF.

The chain uses TRBV7-3 and TRBJ2-7; 7 bases are a match to TRBD2. Unmatched junction bases numbered 14, after V lost 5 bases and J lost 4 bases. Germline CDR1 SGHTA, CDR2 FQGTGA. The CDR3 is made up of 16 amino acids. The CDR3 region is CASSRDGASGLYEQYF. CDR3 nucleotides: TGTGCCAGCAGCAGAGACGGGGCTAGCGGTCTATACGAGCAGTACTTC.

The chain joins TRBV18 to TRBJ1-2; tentatively, D is TRBD1 (6 bases). This CDR3 region has 16 residues. V was clipped by 6 bases and J by 0 bases, with 17 bases between them. Germline assignment: CDR1 KGHSH and CDR2 LQKENI. CDR3: CASSPQTGPANYGYTF. The CDR3, as DNA: TGTGCCAGCTCGCCCCAAACAGGGCCGGCTAACTATGGCTACACCTTC.

The chain carries TRBV5-1 and TRBJ2-7; 9 bases fit TRBD1. This CDR3 has 15 residues. Per germline, CDR1 SGHRS and CDR2 YFSETQ. Unmatched junction bases numbered 9, after V lost 3 bases and J lost 5 bases. The chain's CDR3 is CASSSIQGADNEQYF. The CDR3, as DNA: TGCGCCAGCAGCTCAATACAGGGGGCGGACAACGAGCAGTACTTC.

V is TRBV6-1 and J is TRBJ2-1, with 7 bases matching TRBD1. This CDR3 region has 15 residues. Germline CDR1 reads MNHNS; CDR2 reads SASEGT. Trimming took 0 bases from V and 6 from J; bases not matched to a gene: 5. CDR3 residues: CASSEALDRANEQFF. CDR3 nucleotide sequence: TGTGCCAGCAGTGAAGCGCTCGACAGGGCCAATGAGCAGTTCTTC.

The rearrangement joins TRBV10-3 to TRBJ2-2; TRBD2 agrees at 10 bases. J lost 0 bases, V lost 4 bases, and 2 bases had no gene match. The CDR3 has 16 residues. CDR1 is ENHRY and CDR2 is SYGVKD in the germline V gene. CDR3 loop: CAISVGTSANTGELFF. CDR3 nucleotides: TGTGCCATCAGTGTAGGGACTAGCGCGAACACCGGGGAGCTGTTTTTT.

V usage is TRBV30 and J usage is TRBJ2-7; D is undetermined. CDR3 length: 12 amino acids. Trimming removed 0 bases at V and 5 bases at J, with 8 bases between. Germline V gene lookup returns CDR1 GTSNPN and CDR2 SVGIG (reference sequence). The chain's CDR3 is CAWSVKGNEQYF. In DNA, the CDR3 is TGTGCCTGGAGTGTAAAGGGCAACGAGCAGTACTTC.

This chain connects TRBV6-1 to TRBJ2-5, with D uncertain. The DNA end is a closer match to TRBJ2-7, so the J assignment may be wrong. CDR1 MNHNS and CDR2 SASEGT come from the germline V gene. There are 12 residues in the CDR3. The CDR3 region is CASSERAVEQYF. The CDR3, as DNA: TGTGCCAGCAGTGAAAGGGCTGTCGAGCAGTACTTC.

V usage is TRBV18 and J usage is TRBJ2-2, with 9 bases lining up with TRBD2. V was pared by 3 bases and J by 4 bases, with 9 bases of the junction left unmatched. This CDR3 region has 17 residues. Germline V gene lookup returns CDR1 KGHSH and CDR2 LQKENI. CDR3 region: CASSPLGAGGLTGELFF. CDR3 bases: TGTGCCAGCTCACCCCTCGGCGCGGGGGGGCTCACCGGGGAGCTGTTTTTT.

V usage is TRBV5-1 and J usage is TRBJ1-4; perhaps TRBD1 as D (5 bases). This CDR3 region has 17 residues. Trimming removed 0 bases from V and 6 bases from J, with 18 bases in between. Germline V CDR1 and CDR2: SGHRS, YFSETQ. In DNA form, the CDR3 reads TGCGCCAGCAGCTTGGATGGAACCGGGACCAGGCATGAAAAACTGTTTTTT. It translates to CASSLDGTGTRHEKLFF.

The chain employs TRBV5-1 and TRBJ2-3; TRBD2 matches at 8 bases. There are 16 residues in the CDR3. With 7 bases clipped from V and 2 bases from J, the junction kept 12 bases outside the gene matches. Germline V gene lookup returns CDR1 SGHRS and CDR2 YFSETQ. CDR3 sequence (DNA): TGCGCCAGCCGACCCTCACCAGCGGGGGCCACAGATACGCAGTATTTT. Protein sequence: CASRPSPAGATDTQYF.

J is TRBJ2-3 and V is TRBV7-2; D is uncertain. This CDR3 spans 13 amino acids. Germline V CDR1 and CDR2: SGHTA, FQGNSA. The ends were cut back, 4 bases at V and 6 bases at J, with 11 bases in the middle. Here the CDR3 reads CASSSPSRDTQYF. CDR3 DNA sequence: TGTGCCAGCAGCTCCCCCTCGCGGGATACGCAGTATTTT. Together with reference TRBV7-2 and TRBJ2-3, the CDR3 gives the full variable domain: GAGVSQSPSNKVTEKGKDVELRCDPISGHTALYWYRQSLGQGLEFLIYFQGNSAPDKSGLPSDRFSAERTGGSVSTLTIQRTQQEDSAVYLCASSSPSRDTQYFGPGTRLTVL.

The rearrangement joins TRBV19 to TRBJ1-4; 7 bases are a match to TRBD1. Germline CDR1 reads LNHDA; CDR2 reads SQIVND (reference sequence). Trimming removed 5 bases from V and 2 bases from J; junction bases left unmatched: 5. CDR3 length: 15 amino acids. The CDR3 loop is CASSARQGTNEKLFF. In nucleotides, the CDR3 is TGTGCCAGTAGTGCTCGACAGGGCACTAATGAAAAACTGTTTTTT.

The V call is TRBV7-8, the J call TRBJ2-3; D is ambiguous. The CDR3 is made up of 14 amino acids. V was pared by 0 bases and J by 5 bases, with 9 bases between. Germline-derived CDR1 and CDR2 are SGHVS and FQNEAQ. For the CDR3, the DNA is TGTGCCAGCAGCTTAGCCGGTTTGAGAGATACGCAGTATTTT. Translated, it gives CASSLAGLRDTQYF.

The chain has TRBV11-1 and TRBJ2-3; 7 nucleotides align to TRBD2. V lost 4 bases and J lost 4; bases outside the gene matches: 8. The CDR3 has 15 amino acids. Germline V gene sequence: CDR1 SGHAT, CDR2 FQDESV (reference sequence). The CDR3 sequence: CASSSREVLADTQYF. The CDR3 DNA reads TGTGCCAGCAGCTCCCGGGAGGTACTAGCAGATACGCAGTATTTT.

The J gene is TRBJ1-6, the V gene TRBV18; a possible D gene is TRBD1 (6 bases). The CDR3 extends over 15 amino acids. The germline V and J ends were trimmed by 3 bases and 5 bases, with 11 bases remaining between them. The germline V gene encodes CDR1 KGHSH and CDR2 LQKENI. CDR3 sequence reads: CASSPPDRNNSPLHF. The CDR3 coding sequence is TGTGCCAGCTCACCTCCAGACAGGAATAATTCACCCCTCCACTTT.

The V and J genes are TRBV14 and TRBJ2-1; D call uncertain. Trimming pared 1 base from V and 10 bases from J, leaving 14 bases between. This CDR3 is built from 14 residues. Per the germline V gene, CDR1 is SGHDN and CDR2 is FVKESK. The CDR3 here is CASSQADSRGEQFF. In DNA, the CDR3 is TGTGCCAGCAGCCAAGCCGACTCTAGAGGAGAGCAGTTCTTC.

The J gene is TRBJ2-7, the V gene TRBV6-1; 7 bases map to TRBD1. CDR1 is MNHNS, CDR2 SASEGT, per germline. V shed 6 bases and J 0 bases; nucleotides not matched to a gene: 5. The CDR3 consists of 14 residues. The CDR3, as DNA: TGTGCCAGCAGGAGCCGGGACAGCTCCTACGAGCAGTACTTC. Translated: CASRSRDSSYEQYF.

This clone was seen a single time. The chain links TRBV9 to TRBJ1-1; TRBD1 is a possible D gene (6 bases). The germline gives CDR1 SGDLS, CDR2 YYNGEE. With 0 bases removed from V and 4 bases from J, the gap between germline ends came to 13 bases. This CDR3 comprises 15 residues. CDR3 nucleotide sequence: TGTGCCAGCAGCGTAGGGGGGGCGAGTTCCACTGAAGCTTTCTTT. Its translation: CASSVGGASSTEAFF.

V usage is TRBV30 and J usage is TRBJ2-6; 7 bases fit TRBD1. CDR1 and CDR2 from the germline V gene are GTSNPN and SVGIG (reference sequence). CDR3 length: 12 amino acids. Germline trimming cut 6 bases from V and 10 bases from J; bases unmatched to any gene: 6. The CDR3 DNA follows: TGTGCCTGTAAGGGGGCTTCTAACGTCCTGACTTTC. Amino acid sequence: CACKGASNVLTF.

This clone was observed a single time. The chain is built from TRBV28 and TRBJ1-2, with no clear D. The CDR3 length is 12 residues. The V gene lost 2 bases and the J gene lost 4 bases, with 5 bases spanning the gap. CDR1 MDHEN and CDR2 SYDVKM come from the germline V gene. The CDR3 coding sequence is TGTGCCAGCAGTTTAGCAGCCTATGGCTACACCTTC. It encodes CASSLAAYGYTF.

The J gene is TRBJ2-7, the V gene TRBV28; D may match TRBD1 or TRBD2 (5 bases each). Deletions cut 6 bases from V and 5 bases from J, with 20 bases between. Germline V CDR1 and CDR2: MDHEN, SYDVKM. This CDR3 spans 15 amino acids. This CDR3 is CASRLPGDAADEQYF. DNA for the CDR3: TGTGCCAGCAGACTCCCCGGGGACGCCGCGGACGAGCAGTACTTC.

This chain links TRBV27 with TRBJ1-5; D is unresolved. V dropped 1 base and J dropped 5 bases, with 6 bases sitting between them. CDR1 and CDR2 (germline): MNHEY, SMNVEV (reference sequence). The CDR3 has 13 amino acids. The CDR3 spells CASSLYKDQPQHF. Here the CDR3 DNA reads TGTGCCAGCAGTTTATACAAGGATCAGCCCCAGCATTTT.

This chain uses TRBV5-1 with TRBJ2-3, with D perhaps given as TRBD1 or TRBD2 (5 bases each). The CDR3 sequence is 17 residues long. Trimming cost V 0 bases and J 5 bases, with 19 bases left between them. CDR1 SGHRS and CDR2 YFSETQ come from the germline V gene. Written as DNA, the CDR3 is TGCGCCAGCAGCTTGGAAATAGGGATTGGGGGAGAAGATACGCAGTATTTT. Its translation: CASSLEIGIGGEDTQYF. Together with reference TRBV5-1 and TRBJ2-3, the CDR3 gives the full variable domain: KAGVTQTPRYLIKTRGQQVTLSCSPISGHRSVSWYQQTPGQGLQFLFEYFSETQRNKGNFPGRFSGRQFSNSRSEMNVSTLELGDSALYLCASSLEIGIGGEDTQYFGPGTRLTVL.

The chain has TRBV29-1 and TRBJ1-2, with TRBD1 as a possible D gene (5 bases). This CDR3 contains 16 residues. Germline V lookup: CDR1 SQVTM, CDR2 ANQGSEA. V lost 1 base, J lost 8 bases, and 23 bases lay in between. The CDR3: CSVEAGGKSFREGYTF. As DNA, the CDR3 is TGCAGCGTTGAAGCGGGGGGAAAAAGTTTCCGTGAAGGCTACACCTTC.

The chain links TRBV18 to TRBJ2-2, with TRBD1 matching over 11 bases. The CDR3 consists of 19 residues. Losses at the gene ends were 2 bases for V and 5 bases for J; bases not matched to a gene: 13. CDR1 KGHSH and CDR2 LQKENI come from the germline V gene. In DNA, the CDR3 is TGTGCCAGCTCACCAAGGACAGGGGGCTCAAAACTGGGGACCGGGGAGCTGTTTTTT. Protein product: CASSPRTGGSKLGTGELFF.

DNA of the CDR3: TGTGCCAGTAGAGCCGGGACAGCCGGGGAGGGTAATCAGCCCCAGCATTTT. It specifies CASRAGTAGEGNQPQHF. The V gene is TRBV19, the J gene TRBJ1-5; 7 bases agree with TRBD1. This CDR3 has 17 amino acids. Per the germline V gene, CDR1 is LNHDA and CDR2 is SQIVND (reference sequence). The V gene end was trimmed by 6 bases and the J gene end by 4 bases; junction bases not matched to a gene: 15.

Only one count was recorded for this clone. J is TRBJ1-5 and V is TRBV28; the D is unclear. The CDR3 is 14 amino acids. V was clipped by 1 base and J by 2 bases, with 6 bases between them. Germline V CDR1 and CDR2: MDHEN, SYDVKM. For the CDR3, the DNA is TGTGCCAGCAGTTTATCAATGGGCAATCAGCCCCAGCATTTT. This gives the protein CASSLSMGNQPQHF. The complete variable domain, with remaining parts taken from reference TRBV28 and TRBJ1-5, reads DVKVTQSSRYLVKRTGEKVFLECVQDMDHENMFWYRQDPGLGLRLIYFSYDVKMKEKGDIPEGYSVSREKKERFSLILESASTNQTSMYLCASSLSMGNQPQHFGDGTRLSIL.